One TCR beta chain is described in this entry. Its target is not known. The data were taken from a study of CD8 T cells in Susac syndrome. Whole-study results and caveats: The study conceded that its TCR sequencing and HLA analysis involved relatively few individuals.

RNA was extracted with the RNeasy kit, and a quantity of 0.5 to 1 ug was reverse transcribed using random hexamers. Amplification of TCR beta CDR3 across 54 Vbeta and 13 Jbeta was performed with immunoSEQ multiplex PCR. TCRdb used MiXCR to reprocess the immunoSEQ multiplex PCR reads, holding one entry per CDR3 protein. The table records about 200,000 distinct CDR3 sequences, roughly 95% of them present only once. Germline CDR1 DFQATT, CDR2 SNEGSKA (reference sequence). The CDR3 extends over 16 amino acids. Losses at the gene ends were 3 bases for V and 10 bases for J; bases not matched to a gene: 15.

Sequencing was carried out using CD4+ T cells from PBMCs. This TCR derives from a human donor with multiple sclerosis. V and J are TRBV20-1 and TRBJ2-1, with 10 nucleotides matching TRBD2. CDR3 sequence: CSASDRASGSGGEQFF. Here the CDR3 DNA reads TGCAGTGCTAGCGATCGGGCTAGCGGGAGCGGCGGCGAGCAGTTCTTC.